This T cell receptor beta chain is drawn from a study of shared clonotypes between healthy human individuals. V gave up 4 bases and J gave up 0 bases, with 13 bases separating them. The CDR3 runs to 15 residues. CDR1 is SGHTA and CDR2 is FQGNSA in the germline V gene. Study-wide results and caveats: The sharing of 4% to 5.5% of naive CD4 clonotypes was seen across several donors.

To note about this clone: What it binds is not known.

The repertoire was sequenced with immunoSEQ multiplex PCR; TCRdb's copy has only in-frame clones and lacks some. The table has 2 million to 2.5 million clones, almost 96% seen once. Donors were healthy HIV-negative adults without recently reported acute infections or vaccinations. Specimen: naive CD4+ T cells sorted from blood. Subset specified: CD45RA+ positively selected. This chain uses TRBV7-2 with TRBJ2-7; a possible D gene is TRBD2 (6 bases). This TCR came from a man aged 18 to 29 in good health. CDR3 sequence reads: CASSSSVGSSYEQYF. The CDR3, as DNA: TGTGCCAGCAGCTCCAGTGTCGGGAGCTCCTACGAGCAGTACTTC.